A selection of T cell receptor beta chains follows, all from one sample in a study of early T cells in non-severe SARS-CoV-2 infection. MiXCR was run by TCRdb on the 5' RACE reads, yielding one entry per CDR3 protein. The repertoire holds around 21,000 distinct CDR3 sequences, with under 5% as singletons. Sequenced: whole blood. The origin of the receptors is an adult who was a healthcare worker with PCR-confirmed SARS-CoV-2 infection or an uninfected control (not recorded which). Both conserved end residues are part of each CDR3. D genes are given only for firm matches. A clone size is listed for some rows: how often the clone was seen (once, few, many), or a class if it is expanded.

D gene,clone size,J gene,V gene,CDR3 length,CDR3 protein,CDR3 DNA
.,few,TRBJ1-4,TRBV9,14,CASSGGTPNEKLFF,TGTGCCAGCAGCGGCGGGACTCCTAATGAAAAACTGTTTTTT
TRBD1,many,TRBJ1-4,TRBV28,15,CASSAEGQGDEKLFF,TGTGCCAGCAGTGCCGAGGGACAGGGAGATGAAAAACTGTTTTTT
TRBD1,many,TRBJ1-1,TRBV12-3/TRBV12-4,16,CASSPKSRGRNTEAFF,TGTGCCAGCAGTCCCAAATCCAGGGGGCGGAACACTGAAGCTTTCTTT
.,.,TRBJ1-6,TRBV5-4,15,CASSSQGGRNSPLHF,TGTGCCAGCAGCTCACAGGGAGGGCGGAATTCACCCCTCCACTTT
.,many,TRBJ2-3,TRBV11-3,13,CASSLASTDTQYF,TGTGCCAGCAGCTTAGCTAGCACAGATACGCAGTATTTT
.,many,TRBJ2-3,TRBV20-1,14,CSARSTTLVDTQYF,TGCAGTGCTAGATCGACTACATTGGTGGATACGCAGTATTTT
.,medium-sized,TRBJ1-6,TRBV27,13,CASSFQTGSPLHF,TGTGCCAGCAGCTTCCAGACAGGTTCACCCCTCCACTTT
TRBD1,many,TRBJ1-4,TRBV5-5,16,CASSLSRRGRSEKLFF,TGTGCCAGCAGCTTGTCTCGCAGGGGGCGCAGTGAAAAACTGTTTTTT
.,.,TRBJ2-5,TRBV5-6,14,CASSLAGAKETQYF,TGTGCCAGCAGCTTGGCGGGGGCGAAAGAGACCCAGTACTTC
TRBD1,many,TRBJ1-1,TRBV11-2,16,CASSLGRTGGGTEAFF,TGTGCCAGCAGCTTAGGGAGGACAGGGGGGGGCACTGAAGCTTTCTTT
.,.,TRBJ2-5,TRBV29-1,12,CSASPGGETQYF,TGCAGCGCTTCCCCTGGAGGCGAGACCCAGTACTTC
.,.,TRBJ2-1,TRBV20-1,12,CSGAGAYNEQFF,TGCAGTGGGGCGGGGGCATACAATGAGCAGTTCTTC
.,many,TRBJ1-2,TRBV10-2,13,CASSESIGRGYTF,TGCGCCAGCAGTGAGTCAATCGGCCGTGGCTACACCTTC
.,few,TRBJ2-1,TRBV9,19,CASSPVVYRTQDQINEQFF,TGTGCCAGCAGCCCCGTGGTCTACCGGACACAGGATCAGATCAATGAGCAGTTCTTC
.,.,TRBJ2-1,TRBV6-6,16,CASSYTSLSSYNEQFF,TGTGCCAGCAGTTACACTAGCCTCAGTTCCTACAATGAGCAGTTCTTC
.,many,TRBJ2-6,TRBV9,13,CASSVYGANVLTF,TGTGCCAGCAGCGTTTATGGGGCCAACGTCCTGACTTTC
.,.,TRBJ1-1,TRBV29-1,13,CSVDGGWDTEAFF,TGCAGCGTTGACGGGGGATGGGACACTGAAGCTTTCTTT
TRBD1,many,TRBJ2-7,TRBV6-5,15,CASSGPGQGSYEQYF,TGTGCCAGCAGTGGACCGGGACAGGGGTCCTACGAGCAGTACTTC
.,many,TRBJ1-4,TRBV12-3/TRBV12-4,14,CASSLRLNNEKLFF,TGTGCCAGCAGTTTACGACTTAATAATGAAAAACTGTTTTTT
.,many,TRBJ1-1,TRBV7-2,14,CASSLHQGLTEAFF,TGTGCCAGCAGCTTACACCAGGGCCTCACTGAAGCTTTCTTT
.,many,TRBJ2-5,TRBV11-3,15,CASSLGDSGQETQYF,TGTGCCAGCAGCTTAGGGGATTCGGGGCAAGAGACCCAGTACTTC
.,many,TRBJ1-5,TRBV12-3/TRBV12-4,17,CASSFTSGPPLDQPQHF,TGTGCCAGCAGTTTTACATCAGGGCCTCCTCTTGATCAGCCCCAGCATTTT
.,medium-sized,TRBJ2-7,TRBV18,14,CASSPGGTSYEQYF,TGTGCCAGCTCACCAGGCGGTACTTCCTACGAGCAGTACTTC
.,many,TRBJ1-2,TRBV20-1,14,CSARDMRSSAGYTF,TGCAGTGCTAGAGATATGCGTTCTTCGGCTGGCTACACCTTC
TRBD2,many,TRBJ2-3,TRBV11-2,15,CASVPPGGARDTQYF,TGTGCCAGCGTTCCCCCGGGGGGGGCCCGAGATACGCAGTATTTT
TRBD1,many,TRBJ1-6,TRBV2,14,CASRGQGIGSPLHF,TGTGCCAGCAGAGGACAGGGGATTGGTTCACCCCTCCACTTT
.,few,TRBJ1-6,TRBV12-3/TRBV12-4,15,CASSLGGQGNSPLHF,TGTGCCAGCAGTTTGGGGGGGCAGGGGAATTCACCCCTCCACTTT
.,many,TRBJ1-1,TRBV20-1,15,CSARDPAREDTEAFF,TGCAGTGCTAGAGATCCGGCCAGGGAGGACACTGAAGCTTTCTTT
TRBD2,few,TRBJ2-3,TRBV2,17,CASSRPTSGGSTDTQYF,TGTGCCAGCAGTCGTCCTACTAGCGGGGGATCCACAGATACGCAGTATTTT
.,.,TRBJ2-4,TRBV7-2,12,CASSFGQNIQYF,TGTGCCAGCAGCTTTGGACAAAACATTCAGTACTTC
TRBD1,many,TRBJ1-2,TRBV14,16,CASSHRTGGANYGYTF,TGTGCCAGCAGCCATAGGACAGGGGGAGCTAACTATGGCTACACCTTC
.,many,TRBJ2-1,TRBV7-9,16,CASSLFGGDSYNEQFF,TGTGCCAGCAGCTTATTTGGCGGGGATTCCTACAATGAGCAGTTCTTC
.,many,TRBJ2-2,TRBV11-2,14,CASSFDRRIGELFF,TGTGCCAGCAGCTTCGACAGGAGGATCGGGGAGCTGTTTTTT
TRBD1,many,TRBJ2-5,TRBV7-8,13,CASSRDREETQYF,TGTGCCAGCAGCCGGGACAGGGAAGAGACCCAGTACTTC
TRBD1,.,TRBJ1-2,TRBV19,16,CASSTKAGTGAYGYTF,TGTGCCAGTAGTACCAAGGCCGGGACAGGGGCCTATGGCTACACCTTC
.,many,TRBJ2-3,TRBV10-1,8,CASSEKYF,TGCGCCAGCAGTGAGAAGTATTTT
TRBD1,.,TRBJ2-2,TRBV28,16,CASSYTGTGLTGELFF,TGTGCCAGCAGCTATACCGGGACAGGGTTGACCGGGGAGCTGTTTTTT
.,few,TRBJ2-1,TRBV6-2/TRBV6-3,17,CASSYGQNLRWRNEQFF,TGTGCCAGCAGTTATGGGCAGAACCTGAGGTGGCGCAATGAGCAGTTCTTC
.,medium-sized,TRBJ2-5,TRBV10-3,14,CAISAEDFQETQYF,TGTGCCATCAGTGCCGAAGACTTCCAAGAGACCCAGTACTTC
TRBD2,.,TRBJ2-7,TRBV6-2/TRBV6-3,15,CASSNPRSGDIWQYF,TGTGCCAGCAGTAACCCGAGGAGCGGGGATATCTGGCAGTACTTC
.,many,TRBJ2-7,TRBV20-1,15,CSARGDGPKTYEQYF,TGCAGTGCTAGAGGGGACGGCCCGAAAACCTACGAGCAGTACTTC
.,many,TRBJ1-1,TRBV7-3,13,CASSLTSAGGAFF,TGTGCCAGCAGCTTAACGTCCGCGGGCGGAGCTTTCTTT
TRBD1,many,TRBJ2-7,TRBV6-6,15,CASSYSGTGTYEQYF,TGTGCCAGCAGTTACTCCGGGACAGGAACCTACGAGCAGTACTTC
.,many,TRBJ1-5,TRBV7-6,14,CASSLGDTNQPQHF,TGTGCCAGCAGCTTAGGGGACACCAATCAGCCCCAGCATTTT
.,many,TRBJ2-7,TRBV10-3,11,CAIGRIYEQYF,TGTGCCATCGGGAGAATCTACGAGCAGTACTTC
.,many,TRBJ2-5,TRBV10-3,14,CAISVGGPQETQYF,TGTGCCATCTCGGTCGGGGGGCCCCAAGAGACCCAGTACTTC
TRBD1,many,TRBJ2-1,TRBV6-4,16,CASSDSGTGDYNEQFF,TGTGCCAGCAGTGACTCCGGGACAGGGGATTATAATGAGCAGTTCTTC
.,.,TRBJ2-3,TRBV9,12,CASSAYTDTQYF,TGTGCCAGCAGCGCCTACACAGATACGCAGTATTTT
.,many,TRBJ1-1,TRBV5-1,15,CASSLKEGVNTEAFF,TGCGCCAGCAGCTTGAAGGAGGGAGTGAACACTGAAGCTTTCTTT
.,.,TRBJ2-7,TRBV7-9,13,CASSFLGVGEQYF,TGTGCCAGCAGCTTTTTGGGGGTTGGCGAGCAGTACTTC
TRBD1,many,TRBJ2-6,TRBV2,16,CASMRTGGDGANVLTF,TGTGCCAGCATGAGGACAGGGGGCGACGGGGCCAACGTCCTGACTTTC
.,few,TRBJ2-5,TRBV7-8,14,CASSLGRTQETQYF,TGTGCCAGCAGCTTAGGACGAACCCAAGAGACCCAGTACTTC
.,many,TRBJ1-1,TRBV12-3/TRBV12-4,13,CASSLIESTEAFF,TGTGCCAGCAGTTTAATCGAGAGCACAGAAGCTTTCTTT
.,many,TRBJ1-1,TRBV13,14,CASSLEQMNTEAFF,TGTGCCAGCAGCTTAGAACAGATGAACACTGAAGCTTTCTTT
TRBD1,many,TRBJ1-2,TRBV12-3/TRBV12-4,13,CATKGGGHYGYTF,TGTGCCACTAAAGGAGGGGGCCACTATGGCTACACCTTC
.,.,TRBJ2-7,TRBV24-1,13,CATCGQVLYEQYF,TGTGCCACTTGCGGCCAGGTCTTATACGAGCAGTACTTC
.,many,TRBJ2-2,TRBV27,15,CASTLGGANTGELFF,TGTGCCAGCACCCTGGGGGGAGCGAACACCGGGGAGCTGTTTTTT
TRBD2,.,TRBJ2-5,TRBV6-4,17,CANLTPKRGRNGETQYF,TGTGCCAACCTAACCCCCAAGCGGGGCAGGAACGGAGAGACCCAGTACTTC
.,many,TRBJ1-1,TRBV11-2,13,CASSLQDSREAFF,TGTGCCAGCAGCTTACAAGACAGCAGAGAAGCTTTCTTT